This T cell receptor beta chain was captured by sequencing in a study of T cell responses to AZD1222 COVID-19 vaccine. Germline values: CDR1 SGHRS, CDR2 YFSETQ. This CDR3 region has 15 residues. The V end lost 4 bases, the J end lost 8 bases, and 18 bases lay between the germline ends. The method was immunoSEQ multiplex PCR; TCRdb's version includes in-frame clones alone and lacks a portion of them. This sample has roughly 150,000 clones; just over 90% occur once, and the top ten carry around 1.3%. The TCR originated in an adult who received the AZD1222 COVID-19 vaccine. The chain carries TRBV5-1 and TRBJ1-4; D might be TRBD1 (5 bases). The sample here was peripheral blood, taken 28 days after the second AZD1222 dose. The CDR3 nucleotides read TGCGCCAGCAGCCCCCGGGGGGGAGGAATCGAAAAACTGTTTTTT. It encodes CASSPRGGGIEKLFF.